These 11 T cell receptor beta chains came from one sample sequenced in a study of T-cell reconstitution after alpha-beta-depleted transplantation in children. The TCRbeta library was prepared with unique molecular identifiers. TCRdb fed the PCR reads into MiXCR, producing one record per CDR3 protein. The sample carries about 500,000 distinct CDR3 sequences, about 30% recorded once. This specimen was PBMCs from the stem cell graft donor, taken from the stem cell graft. Receptors were obtained from a human donor who donated a stem cell graft to a child with aplastic anemia.

This chain joins TRBV4-1 and TRBJ2-1, with 10 bases fitting TRBD2. The CDR3 spans 19 residues. V gave up 0 bases and J gave up 0 bases; unmatched junction bases: 8. Germline assignment: CDR1 MGHRA and CDR2 YSYEKL. The CDR3 region is CASSQDASGRWGSYNEQFF. The CDR3 DNA is TGCGCCAGCAGCCAAGATGCTAGCGGGAGATGGGGCTCCTACAATGAGCAGTTCTTC.

Only a few counts were recorded for this clonotype. The CDR3 region has the DNA TGTGCCAGCAGCTTAGCGGGGGGAACAAATCAGCCCCAGCATTTT. This codes for CASSLAGGTNQPQHF. This chain links TRBV7-9 with TRBJ1-5; maybe TRBD1 (5 bases). Per germline, CDR1 SEHNR and CDR2 FQNEAQ (reference sequence). The CDR3 covers 15 residues. V lost 0 bases and J lost 4, with 10 bases in between.

This clonotype was picked up a small number of times. The CDR3 nucleotides read TGCGCCAGCAGCCAAGATATGGCAGCTGTCAGCAGCAGCACTGAAGCTTTCTTT. It yields the protein CASSQDMAAVSSSTEAFF. This chain connects TRBV4-1 to TRBJ1-1, with unresolved D. Per the germline V gene, CDR1 is MGHRA and CDR2 is YSYEKL. The CDR3 spans 18 residues. V shed 0 bases and J shed 4 bases, with 21 bases lying between them.

Note on this clonotype: Germline is not matched at one junction end, which may reflect a read error. This rearrangement joins TRBV7-9 to TRBJ1-1; 9 bases line up with TRBD1. This CDR3 comprises 17 residues. CDR1 and CDR2 from the germline V gene are SEHNR and FQNEAQ (reference sequence). Here the CDR3 reads CASSKGQGLDMNTEAFF. CDR3 coding DNA: TGTGCCAGCAGCAAGGGACAGGGCCTCGATATGAACACTGAAGCCTTCTTT.

This clonotype was recorded at least ten times. J is TRBJ2-1 and V is TRBV4-3; 8 bases align to TRBD2. The CDR3 consists of 16 residues. The J segment lost 3 bases and the V segment lost 5 bases, leaving 9 bases of the junction unmatched. From germline, CDR1 is LGHNA and CDR2 YSLEER. The CDR3 reads CASSYQREQGYNEQFF. The CDR3, as DNA: TGCGCCAGCAGCTATCAGCGGGAGCAAGGCTACAATGAGCAGTTCTTC.

The chain employs TRBV18 and TRBJ1-2; no clear D. The germline V gene has CDR1 KGHSH and CDR2 LQKENI. The ends were cut back, 0 bases at V and 5 bases at J, with 10 bases in the middle. This CDR3 is 14 amino acids long. The CDR3 protein is CASSPPLGGYGYTF. CDR3 sequence (DNA): TGTGCCAGCTCACCACCGCTGGGAGGGTATGGCTACACCTTC.

The gene calls are TRBV28 and TRBJ1-5; D not resolved. CDR1 MDHEN and CDR2 SYDVKM come from the germline V gene. Trimming cost V 2 bases and J 3 bases, with 11 bases left between them. This CDR3 is built from 15 residues. CDR3 nucleotide sequence: TGTGCCAGCAGTTTAGTAGTTAGTAACAATCAGCCCCAGCATTTT. Amino acid sequence: CASSLVVSNNQPQHF.

V and J are TRBV6-1 and TRBJ2-1, with D maybe TRBD2 (6 bases). The CDR3 spans 13 residues. Between the trimmed V and J ends, which lost 3 bases and 3 bases, there was a span of 6 bases. CDR1 is MNHNS and CDR2 is SASEGT in the germline V gene. The CDR3 is CASSEDYYNEQFF. As DNA, the CDR3 is TGTGCCAGCAGTGAGGACTACTACAATGAGCAGTTCTTC.

This clonotype has a count of ten or more. J is TRBJ2-6 and V is TRBV5-1; 9 bases are a match to TRBD1. CDR3 size: 16 residues. The trim removed 4 bases at V and 0 bases at J, leaving 2 bases unmatched. CDR1 and CDR2 (germline): SGHRS, YFSETQ. CDR3 nucleotide sequence: TGCGCCAGCAGCCAGACAGGGGGCTCTGGGGCCAACGTCCTGACTTTC. Amino acid sequence: CASSQTGGSGANVLTF.

This CDR3 reads CATSTGTNRGTEAFF. CDR3 sequence (DNA): TGTGCCACCAGCACAGGCACCAACAGGGGCACTGAAGCTTTCTTT. The chain links TRBV15 to TRBJ1-1, with 7 bases that match TRBD1. The CDR3 is made up of 15 amino acids. Losses at the gene ends were 4 bases for V and 4 bases for J; bases not matched to a gene: 9. CDR1 LNHNV and CDR2 YYDKDF come from the germline V gene (reference sequence). Looking up the rest from reference TRBV15 and TRBJ1-1 gives the full variable domain: DAMVIQNPRYQVTQFGKPVTLSCSQTLNHNVMYWYQQKSSQAPKLLFHYYDKDFNNEADTPDNFQSRRPNTSFCFLDIRSPGLGDTAMYLCATSTGTNRGTEAFFGQGTRLTVV.

This chain links TRBV5-1 with TRBJ1-1, with 8 bases lining up with TRBD1. CDR3 size: 14 residues. From germline, CDR1 is SGHRS and CDR2 YFSETQ. V lost 4 bases to trimming and J lost 7 bases; unmatched junction nucleotides: 9. The CDR3: CASSPGGGLYEAFF. For the CDR3, the DNA is TGCGCCAGCAGCCCAGGGGGCGGCCTCTATGAAGCTTTCTTT.